Listed below are T cell receptor beta chains from one sample, sequenced in a study of T-cell memory formation after mild COVID-19. MiXCR, applied by TCRdb to the 5' RACE reads, yields one record per CDR3 protein. The data show 350,000 to 500,000 distinct CDR3 sequences, about 25% seen once. Sequenced sample: PBMCs or a T cell subset sorted from them (not recorded which). Source of these receptors: an adult woman who had mild COVID-19 (a few samples of this study predate the infection). Cell type and time point are not known. Both conserved end residues are trimmed from each CDR3. The order of the fields is CDR3 protein, V gene, J gene.

CDR3 protein: SARDIGGEGY
V gene: TRBV20-1
J gene: TRBJ2-7

CDR3 protein: ASSWGAEGTFSYNEQF
V gene: TRBV5-1
J gene: TRBJ2-1

CDR3 protein: ASSPGQGVTEAF
V gene: TRBV18
J gene: TRBJ1-1

CDR3 protein: SARGPMDEKLF
V gene: TRBV20-1
J gene: TRBJ1-4

CDR3 protein: ASSFGQATNEKLF
V gene: TRBV7-9
J gene: TRBJ1-4

CDR3 protein: ASSYHGTGTNTGELF
V gene: TRBV7-6
J gene: TRBJ2-2

CDR3 protein: ASRETGEVF
V gene: TRBV27
J gene: TRBJ1-1

CDR3 protein: SATRGPPTDTQY
V gene: TRBV20-1
J gene: TRBJ2-3

CDR3 protein: ASSLDGRQGAYEQY
V gene: TRBV5-1
J gene: TRBJ2-7

CDR3 protein: ASSLEQVSSYNEQF
V gene: TRBV5-1
J gene: TRBJ2-1

CDR3 protein: SAPVGTGGETEAF
V gene: TRBV20-1
J gene: TRBJ1-1

CDR3 protein: ASRGDNTGELF
V gene: TRBV5-1
J gene: TRBJ2-2

CDR3 protein: ASSLSSYGTDTQY
V gene: TRBV27
J gene: TRBJ2-3

CDR3 protein: ATRDRDAQRAF
V gene: TRBV24-1
J gene: TRBJ1-1

CDR3 protein: ASSLNGFPTDTQY
V gene: TRBV7-3
J gene: TRBJ2-3

CDR3 protein: ASSRSGGARTDTQY
V gene: TRBV7-2
J gene: TRBJ2-3

CDR3 protein: ASSQTGDTEAF
V gene: TRBV7-9
J gene: TRBJ1-1

CDR3 protein: ASYDGDGNLNGGYT
V gene: TRBV5-1
J gene: TRBJ1-2

CDR3 protein: ASNGKPQRGNEQF
V gene: TRBV28
J gene: TRBJ2-1

CDR3 protein: ASRDGTAGQQF
V gene: TRBV7-9
J gene: TRBJ2-1

CDR3 protein: ASSQAGATGELF
V gene: TRBV4-1
J gene: TRBJ2-2

CDR3 protein: ASSYAGGIYEQY
V gene: TRBV6-2/TRBV6-3
J gene: TRBJ2-7

CDR3 protein: ASKLGASYEQY
V gene: TRBV5-1
J gene: TRBJ2-7

CDR3 protein: ASSQTGGSNQPQH
V gene: TRBV7-2
J gene: TRBJ1-5

CDR3 protein: ASSMDGAGRPQH
V gene: TRBV18
J gene: TRBJ1-5

CDR3 protein: ASSQDRASWGQVDEQF
V gene: TRBV4-3
J gene: TRBJ2-1

CDR3 protein: AISETGTQLNEKLF
V gene: TRBV10-3
J gene: TRBJ1-4

CDR3 protein: ASSPAGGLTDTQY
V gene: TRBV12-3/TRBV12-4
J gene: TRBJ2-3

CDR3 protein: ASSPPGQGSGANVLT
V gene: TRBV7-9
J gene: TRBJ2-6

CDR3 protein: ASSPTDSYYGYT
V gene: TRBV18
J gene: TRBJ1-2

CDR3 protein: ASSPGRPEAF
V gene: TRBV12-3/TRBV12-4
J gene: TRBJ1-1

CDR3 protein: ASTKGEQPYYGYT
V gene: TRBV7-9
J gene: TRBJ1-2

CDR3 protein: ASSQDWPSGELF
V gene: TRBV3-1
J gene: TRBJ2-2

CDR3 protein: ASSFSGSNSPLH
V gene: TRBV12-3/TRBV12-4
J gene: TRBJ1-6

CDR3 protein: ASGAPGNEQF
V gene: TRBV11-3
J gene: TRBJ2-1

CDR3 protein: SARDGRDEQY
V gene: TRBV20-1
J gene: TRBJ2-7

CDR3 protein: ASSLDSPYTQY
V gene: TRBV5-1
J gene: TRBJ2-3

CDR3 protein: ASSRGTLNEKLF
V gene: TRBV6-1
J gene: TRBJ1-4

CDR3 protein: SVGQETQY
V gene: TRBV29-1
J gene: TRBJ2-5

CDR3 protein: ASSLAAFANYGYT
V gene: TRBV12-3/TRBV12-4
J gene: TRBJ1-2

CDR3 protein: ASTPTLADSSYEQY
V gene: TRBV4-3
J gene: TRBJ2-7

CDR3 protein: ASSPTSGHHYEQY
V gene: TRBV7-6
J gene: TRBJ2-7

CDR3 protein: ASSVSLGGTDTQY
V gene: TRBV9
J gene: TRBJ2-3

CDR3 protein: AISESGQGDYGYT
V gene: TRBV10-3
J gene: TRBJ1-2

CDR3 protein: ASSLLNPGQGYANEKLF
V gene: TRBV4-2
J gene: TRBJ1-4

CDR3 protein: ASSYGIEAF
V gene: TRBV6-5
J gene: TRBJ1-1